This T cell receptor (beta chain) was documented in a study of HIV-infected children after antiretroviral therapy interruption. The sample holds a few counts of this clonotype. Treatment given: PENTA 11 planned treatment interruption arm or continuous ART arm. Participants had taken at least three-drug ART for at least 24 weeks. The CDR3 runs to 14 residues. V gave up 5 bases and J gave up 0 bases, with 10 bases separating them. Germline CDR1 is SGHRS and CDR2 is YFSETQ. The TCR library was built from RNA with a 3' RACE protocol and unique molecular identifiers. TCRdb reprocessed the 3' RACE reads via MiXCR and lists one record per CDR3 protein. The sample has some 15,000 distinct CDR3 sequences, more than 3% seen once; the top ten hold 34%.

Sequenced material: CD45RO+ CD8+ T cells from PBMCs, pooled from several time points, taken from a donor given antiretroviral therapy, either interrupted or continuous. Subset in this sample: memory CD8+ CD45RO+ CD45RA- T cells. This clonotype was sampled from a pool of human donors with HIV. The chain joins TRBV5-1 to TRBJ2-3; D remains ambiguous. The CDR3 is CASRPHPSTDTQYF. CDR3 DNA: TGCGCCAGCAGACCTCACCCCAGCACAGATACGCAGTATTTT.